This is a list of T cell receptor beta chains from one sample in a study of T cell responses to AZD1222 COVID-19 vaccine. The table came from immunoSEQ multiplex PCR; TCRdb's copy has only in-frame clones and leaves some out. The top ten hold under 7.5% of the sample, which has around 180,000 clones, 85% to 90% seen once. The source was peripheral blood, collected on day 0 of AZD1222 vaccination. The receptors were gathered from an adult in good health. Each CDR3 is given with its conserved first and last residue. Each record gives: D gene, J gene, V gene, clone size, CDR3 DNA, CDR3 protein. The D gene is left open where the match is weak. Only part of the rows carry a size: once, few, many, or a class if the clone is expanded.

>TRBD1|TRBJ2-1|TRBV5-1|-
TGCGCCAGCAGCTTGGGCCCGGGACAGGGGTTTGAGCAGTTCTTC
CASSLGPGQGFEQFF
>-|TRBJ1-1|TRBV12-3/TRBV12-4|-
TGTGCCAGCAGTTTAGGGGACACTGAAGCTTTCTTT
CASSLGDTEAFF
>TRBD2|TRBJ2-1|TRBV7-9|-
TGTGCCAGCAGCTTGGCTAGCGGGAGTCACAATGAGCAGTTCTTC
CASSLASGSHNEQFF
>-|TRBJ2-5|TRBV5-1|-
TGCGCCAGCAGCTTGCAGGGGCGGGGAATTGGGGAGACCCAGTACTTC
CASSLQGRGIGETQYF
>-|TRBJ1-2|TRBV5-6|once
TGTGCCAGCAGCTTCTATCGACAGGACTTCTATGGCTACACCTTC
CASSFYRQDFYGYTF
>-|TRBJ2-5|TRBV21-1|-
TGTGCCGGGGTGGGGGACACTATTATGGTACAGACCCAGTACTTC
CAGVGDTIMVQTQYF
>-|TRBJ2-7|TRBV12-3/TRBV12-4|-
TGTGCCAGCAGTTTAAACGGAGGCGACGAGCAGTACTTC
CASSLNGGDEQYF
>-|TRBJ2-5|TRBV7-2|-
TGTGCCAGCAGCCCCGGTGGGGGCCAAGAGACCCAGTACTTC
CASSPGGGQETQYF
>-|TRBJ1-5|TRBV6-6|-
TGTGCCAGCAGTAACTCAGGCCGTGGTGAACCCCAGCATTTT
CASSNSGRGEPQHF
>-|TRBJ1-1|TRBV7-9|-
TGTGCCAGCAGCTTTGTTGAGGTAACTGAAGCTTTCTTT
CASSFVEVTEAFF
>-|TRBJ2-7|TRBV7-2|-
TGTGCCAGCAGCTCGACATCATACGAGCAGTACTTC
CASSSTSYEQYF
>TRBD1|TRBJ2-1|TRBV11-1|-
TGTGCCAGCAGCTACAGGGGGCCGACCTACAATGAGCAGTTCTTC
CASSYRGPTYNEQFF
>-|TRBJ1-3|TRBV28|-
TGTGCCAGCACCCCAGGCGCCCCTGGAAACACCATATATTTT
CASTPGAPGNTIYF
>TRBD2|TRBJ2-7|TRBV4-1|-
TGCGCCAGCAGCCAACCGGTAGCGGGGATGCGCGAGCAGTACTTC
CASSQPVAGMREQYF
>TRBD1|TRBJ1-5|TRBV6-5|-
TGTGCCAGCAGTCACCGGGGACAGAATCAGCCCCAGCATTTT
CASSHRGQNQPQHF
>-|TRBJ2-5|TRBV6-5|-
TGTGCCAGCGAGGGACAAGCGTACCAAGAGACCCAGTACTTC
CASEGQAYQETQYF
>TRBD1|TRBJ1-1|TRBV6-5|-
TGTGCCAGCAGTTACCCGGACAGGGTGACTGAAGCTTTCTTT
CASSYPDRVTEAFF
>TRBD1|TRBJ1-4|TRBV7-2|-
TGTGCCAGCAGTCCGGGACAGGGACACGAAAAACTGTTTTTT
CASSPGQGHEKLFF
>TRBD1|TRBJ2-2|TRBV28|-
TGTGCCAGCAGTCAGGGGGATAACACCGGGGAGCTGTTTTTT
CASSQGDNTGELFF
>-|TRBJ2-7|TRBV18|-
TGTGCCAGCTCACCACCCGGAGTCTACGAGCAGTACTTC
CASSPPGVYEQYF
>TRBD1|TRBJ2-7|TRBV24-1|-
TGTGCCACCAGTGATGTAATGACAGGGCAGCCCTCTGGCGAGCAGTACTTC
CATSDVMTGQPSGEQYF
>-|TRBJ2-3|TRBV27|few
TGTGCCAGCAGCTTGTCGCTAGTTAACACAGATACGCAGTATTTT
CASSLSLVNTDTQYF
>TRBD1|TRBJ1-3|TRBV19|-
TGTGCCAGTAGTACCGGGACAGGGGCTGGAAACACCATATATTTT
CASSTGTGAGNTIYF
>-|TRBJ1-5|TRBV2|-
TGTGCCAGCAGTGAGACGCCGGAACATAGCAATCAGCCCCAGCATTTT
CASSETPEHSNQPQHF
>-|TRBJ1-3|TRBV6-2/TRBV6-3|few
TGTGCCAGCAGTTACTCGACAACGGGGAACACCATATATTTT
CASSYSTTGNTIYF
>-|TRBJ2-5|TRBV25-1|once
TGTGCCAGCTGTGTAGGCAGAAATGCTCAAGAGACCCAGTACTTC
CASCVGRNAQETQYF
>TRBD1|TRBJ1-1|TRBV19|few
TGTGCCAGTAGTCCGGCAACAGGGGGCGAAAGGGCTGAAGCTTTCTTT
CASSPATGGERAEAFF
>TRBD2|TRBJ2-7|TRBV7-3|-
TGTGCCAGCAGCACTAGCGGGAGTCTCGAGCAGTACTTC
CASSTSGSLEQYF
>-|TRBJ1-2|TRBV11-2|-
TGTGCCAGCAGCTTAGCTGCTGGCTATGGCTACACCTTC
CASSLAAGYGYTF
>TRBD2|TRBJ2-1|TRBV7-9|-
TGTGCCAGCGAAAGGCGGGAGAACAATGAGCAGTTCTTC
CASERRENNEQFF
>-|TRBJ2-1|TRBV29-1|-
TGCAGCGTTGAATCGGGCAGGGGGGCGTTCTTC
CSVESGRGAFF
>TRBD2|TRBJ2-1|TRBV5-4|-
TGTGCCAGCAGCTTGGCCGGGACTAGCGGGAGCAATGAGCAGTTCTTC
CASSLAGTSGSNEQFF
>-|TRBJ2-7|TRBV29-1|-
TGCAGCGTCGCCCGGGACTTAGGGGACGAGCAGTACTTC
CSVARDLGDEQYF
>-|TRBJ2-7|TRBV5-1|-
TGCGCCAGCAGCTTGGGGTCCGGGACAAGGCTTATCTACGAGCAGTACTTC
CASSLGSGTRLIYEQYF
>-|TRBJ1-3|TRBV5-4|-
TGTGCCAGCAGCTTGGTTCCCGAGAGCTCTGGAAACACCATATATTTT
CASSLVPESSGNTIYF
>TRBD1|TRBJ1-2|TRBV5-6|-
TGTGCCAGCAGCTTAGGGGGCAGGGGGCGCCCAAACTATGGCTACACCTTC
CASSLGGRGRPNYGYTF
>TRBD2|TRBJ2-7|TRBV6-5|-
TGTGCCAGCAGTCGGGCGGGAGGGCCGTACGAGCAGTACTTC
CASSRAGGPYEQYF
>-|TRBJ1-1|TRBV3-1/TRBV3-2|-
TGTGCCAGCTCCTTCGGGACACCGAACACTGAAGCTTTCTTT
CASSFGTPNTEAFF
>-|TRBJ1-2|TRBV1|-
TGCACCAGCAGCCAAGTTGTTAGAGGGCCGCTCCACTATGGCTACACCTTC
CTSSQVVRGPLHYGYTF
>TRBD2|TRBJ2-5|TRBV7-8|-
TGTGCCAGCAGATTAGCGGGAGAAGAGACCCAGTACTTC
CASRLAGEETQYF
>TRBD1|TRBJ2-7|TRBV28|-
TGTGCCAGCAGTACCAGGGGGCTATACTCCTACGAGCAGTACTTC
CASSTRGLYSYEQYF
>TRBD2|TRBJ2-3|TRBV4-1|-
TGCGCCAGCAGAGCGGGGATTGTGACAGATACGCAGTATTTT
CASRAGIVTDTQYF
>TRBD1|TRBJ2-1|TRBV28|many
TGTGCCAGCAGTTTGGGACAGGGACCCAACAATGAGCAGTTCTTC
CASSLGQGPNNEQFF
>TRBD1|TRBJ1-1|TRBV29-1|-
TGCAGCGTCACAGGGGGGAAGGTTGAAGCTTTCTTT
CSVTGGKVEAFF
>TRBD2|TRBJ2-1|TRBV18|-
TGTGCCAGCTCACCCGGACTAGCGGGTTACAATGAGCAGTTCTTC
CASSPGLAGYNEQFF
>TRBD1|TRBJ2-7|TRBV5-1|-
TGCGCCAGCAACGAGGGGGCGGGTTGGAGCTACGAGCAGTACTTC
CASNEGAGWSYEQYF
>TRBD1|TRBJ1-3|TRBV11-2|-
TGTGCCAGCAGCCCGGGGACAGGGAAAGGAAACACCATATATTTT
CASSPGTGKGNTIYF
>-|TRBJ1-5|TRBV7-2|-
TGTGCCAGCAGCTTAACGGGGATTAGCAATCAGCCCCAGCATTTT
CASSLTGISNQPQHF
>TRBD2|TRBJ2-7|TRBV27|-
TGTGCCAGCAGTTTACGGCCCGGAGCGGGAGGCTACGAGCAGTACTTC
CASSLRPGAGGYEQYF